Listed here are 29 T cell receptor beta chains from one sample, sequenced in a study of T-cell memory formation after mild COVID-19 (TCRdb year 2021). Library preparation used 5' RACE. Sequencer: Illumina NovaSeq 6000. Clones were called with MiXCR by TCRdb after fastp trimmed the public reads at Q25, and only in-frame beta chains were retained. Entries that share a CDR3 protein sequence are merged under the most common genes and DNA. The sample table holds about 210,000 distinct CDR3 sequences, of which 10% were seen once. The top ten hold around 3.3% of the sample. The sequencing input was PBMCs or a T cell subset sorted from them (not recorded which). The receptors were sampled from a young man who had mild COVID-19 (a few samples of this study predate the infection). The sample titles of this study are shuffled in the database, so cell type and time point are left out; the donor was told from shared clones.

This clonotype has just a few counts. The chain is built from TRBV18 and TRBJ1-5; 10 positions match TRBD1. The germline CDR1 and CDR2 sequences are KGHSH and LQKENI. The CDR3 is 15 residues long. V lost 3 bases to trimming and J lost 7 bases; unmatched junction nucleotides: 6. The CDR3 sequence: CASSPSGQGVQPQHF. CDR3 bases: TGTGCCAGCTCACCTTCCGGACAGGGGGTGCAGCCCCAGCATTTT.

The rearrangement uses TRBV6-5 and TRBJ2-5; tentatively, D is TRBD1 or TRBD2 (7 bases each). The germline gives CDR1 MNHEY, CDR2 SVGAGI. The V gene lost 0 bases and the J gene lost 4 bases, with 18 bases spanning the gap. The CDR3 is 17 amino acids. The DNA of the CDR3 is TGTGCCAGCAGTTACTCAGGGGTAGCAGGGGGGGGAGAGACCCAGTACTTC. This encodes CASSYSGVAGGGETQYF.

This clonotype was observed a few times. The chain is built from TRBV7-9 and TRBJ1-1; D not resolved. Trimming left V 5 bases short and J 4 bases short, with 14 bases between. The CDR3 runs to 14 residues. Germline V gene data show CDR1 as SEHNR and CDR2 as FQNEAQ (reference sequence). CDR3 protein: CASSPPGSGTEAFF. The CDR3 DNA reads as TGTGCCAGCAGCCCCCCGGGGTCGGGCACTGAAGCTTTCTTT.

This clonotype was picked up a small number of times. V is TRBV6-5 and J is TRBJ2-6; D may match TRBD1 or TRBD2 (5 bases each). The CDR3 extends over 18 amino acids. Germline CDR1 reads MNHEY; CDR2 reads SVGAGI. The ends were cut back, 5 bases at V and 1 base at J, with 18 bases in the middle. In DNA form, the CDR3 reads TGTGCCAGCAGTGCATTGAGGGGTACGAGTTCTGGGGCCAACGTCCTGACTTTC. The encoded protein is CASSALRGTSSGANVLTF.

The V gene is TRBV18, the J gene TRBJ2-1; no definite D call. Germline loops: CDR1 KGHSH, CDR2 LQKENI. The length of the CDR3 is 12 residues. V dropped 5 bases and J dropped 2 bases, with 4 bases sitting between them. The CDR3 DNA sequence: TGTGCCAGCTCAATACCCTACAATGAGCAGTTCTTC. As protein: CASSIPYNEQFF. The full variable domain, in which reference TRBV18 and TRBJ2-1 provide the parts outside the CDR3, is NAGVMQNPRHLVRRRGQEARLRCSPMKGHSHVYWYRQLPEEGLKFMVYLQKENIIDESGMPKERFSAEFPKEGPSILRIQQVVRGDSAAYFCASSIPYNEQFFGPGTRLTVL.

In its sample, this clonotype was seen a few times. The V and J genes are TRBV12-3 or TRBV12-4 and TRBJ2-2; 8 bases line up with TRBD1. V trimming: 6 bases; J trimming: 7 bases; junction bases outside the gene matches: 10. The CDR3 is made up of 15 amino acids. In DNA, the CDR3 is TGTGCCAGCAGGGGGACAGGCGGTGTGGACGGGGAGCTGTTTTTT. Amino acid sequence: CASRGTGGVDGELFF.

The table lists this clonotype with many counts. This rearrangement joins TRBV4-2 to TRBJ2-1; D possibly matches TRBD1 or TRBD2 (6 bases each). Looked up from germline, CDR1 is LGHNA and CDR2 is YNFKEQ. Trimming shortened V by 6 bases and J by 4 bases, and 25 bases separated the two germline ends. The CDR3 runs 18 residues. The CDR3: CASRPTGGPPLGYNEQFF. In nucleotides, the CDR3 is TGTGCCAGCAGGCCCACCGGGGGCCCCCCTCTGGGTTACAATGAGCAGTTCTTC.

The rearrangement joins TRBV5-1 to TRBJ2-3; maybe TRBD2 (5 bases). CDR1 SGHRS and CDR2 YFSETQ come from the germline V gene. V was trimmed by 4 bases and J by 3 bases, leaving 15 bases between them. This CDR3 is built from 15 residues. Here the CDR3 reads CASSRDPTGTDTQYF. CDR3 nucleotides: TGCGCCAGCAGCCGCGACCCGACGGGGACAGATACGCAGTATTTT.

This clonotype was seen many times. The CDR3 nucleotides are TGTGCCAGCAGCTTCGAGACAGGGGGTACTGAAGCTTTCTTT. Translation: CASSFETGGTEAFF. V gene TRBV7-9 combines with J gene TRBJ1-1, with 9 positions matching TRBD1. The V gene end was trimmed by 3 bases and the J gene end by 5 bases; junction bases not matched to a gene: 4. The CDR3 extends over 14 amino acids. CDR1 is SEHNR, CDR2 FQNEAQ, per germline (reference sequence).

This clonotype was counted a few times. This chain connects TRBV10-2 to TRBJ1-1; D uncertain. The V and J ends lost 6 bases and 5 bases respectively, with 13 bases between them. CDR1 is WSHSY and CDR2 is SAAADI in the germline V gene. This CDR3 has 13 amino acids. The CDR3 is CASRFEEWTEAFF. In DNA form, the CDR3 reads TGCGCCAGCAGGTTCGAGGAGTGGACTGAAGCTTTCTTT.

The chain uses TRBV4-1 and TRBJ2-7; 7 bases are shared with TRBD2. CDR3 length equals 13 residues. CDR1 MGHRA and CDR2 YSYEKL come from the germline V gene. V trimming: 3 bases; J trimming: 6 bases; junction bases outside the gene matches: 5. CDR3 region: CASSQRRTSEQYV. CDR3 nucleotide sequence: TGCGCCAGCAGCCAGCGCAGGACTAGCGAGCAGTACGTC.

The chain has TRBV6-5 and TRBJ1-6; D may be TRBD1 (5 bases). This CDR3 is 17 amino acids long. Germline lookup yields CDR1 MNHEY and CDR2 SVGAGI. Trimming removed 0 bases at V and 8 bases at J, with 17 bases between. The CDR3 DNA reads TGTGCCAGCAGTTACTCTATCCAGGGAGGGTCGGATTCACCCCTCCACTTT. Translating it yields CASSYSIQGGSDSPLHF.

This clonotype occurred once. The chain uses TRBV4-3 and TRBJ1-1; D is perhaps TRBD1 (6 bases). CDR1 is LGHNA and CDR2 is YSLEER in the germline V gene. This CDR3 has 15 residues. V was pared by 0 bases and J by 1 base, with 9 bases between. CDR3 DNA: TGCGCCAGCAGCCAAGATAGGGACAAGAACACTGAAGCTTTCTTT. This translates into CASSQDRDKNTEAFF.

The chain has TRBV18 and TRBJ2-7; no reliable D call. CDR3 length: 15 residues. Trimming took 3 bases from V and 6 from J, leaving 18 bases between them. The germline gives CDR1 KGHSH, CDR2 LQKENI. The CDR3 bases are TGTGCCAGCTCACCGGGCCAAAACGTTCGGGTCGAGCAGTACGTC. This gives the protein CASSPGQNVRVEQYV.

This clonotype was found a few times. CDR3 region: CASSPPRATGELFF. In nucleotides, the CDR3 is TGTGCCAGCTCACCACCAAGGGCCACCGGGGAGCTGTTTTTT. The genes are TRBV18 and TRBJ2-2; D is ambiguous. Germline assignment: CDR1 KGHSH and CDR2 LQKENI. Trimming took off 0 bases at V and 4 bases at J, with 6 bases between the two ends. CDR3 size: 14 residues.

In this sample, this clonotype turned up many times. J is TRBJ2-1 and V is TRBV5-1; 11 bases agree with TRBD2. The CDR3 has 17 residues. The V gene end was trimmed by 0 bases and the J gene end by 4 bases; junction bases not matched to a gene: 6. CDR1 is SGHRS, CDR2 YFSETQ, per germline. CDR3 DNA: TGCGCCAGCAGCTTGGGCCCCGGGACTAGCGGTTACAATGAGCAGTTCTTC. This gives the protein CASSLGPGTSGYNEQFF.

V gene TRBV6-5 combines with J gene TRBJ1-3, with D perhaps matching TRBD1 (5 bases). Germline lookup yields CDR1 MNHEY and CDR2 SVGAGI. This CDR3 has 15 residues. V gave up 0 bases and J gave up 1 base, with 7 bases separating them. The CDR3 sequence: CASSYSRVSGNTIYF. CDR3 coding DNA: TGTGCCAGCAGTTACTCCAGGGTGTCTGGAAACACCATATATTTT.

This clonotype was observed at least ten times. The chain carries TRBV5-1 and TRBJ2-4, with 10 bases fitting TRBD1. The CDR3 length is 14 residues. The germline V gene encodes CDR1 SGHRS and CDR2 YFSETQ. The trim removed 0 bases at V and 9 bases at J, leaving 3 bases unmatched. The CDR3 spells CASSLDGDRGIQYF. DNA of the CDR3: TGCGCCAGCAGCTTGGACGGGGACAGGGGCATTCAGTACTTC.

V is TRBV11-1 and J is TRBJ2-3; a weak D match, TRBD2 (6 bases). CDR3 length: 12 residues. V lost 5 bases and J lost 13, with 16 bases in between. The V gene's germline CDR1 is SGHAT and CDR2 FQDESV (reference sequence). This chain's CDR3 is CASSRRDSHKYF. In DNA form, the CDR3 reads TGTGCCAGCAGCCGCCGGGACTCACACAAGTATTTT. Full variable domain (outside the CDR3, taken from reference TRBV11-1 and TRBJ2-3): EAEVAQSPRYKITEKSQAVAFWCDPISGHATLYWYRQILGQGPELLVQFQDESVVDDSQLPKDRFSAERLKGVDSTLKIQPAELGDSAMYLCASSRRDSHKYFGPGTRLTVL.

This clonotype has just a few counts. V and J are TRBV7-3 and TRBJ2-1; 9 positions match TRBD1. Germline CDR1 and CDR2: SGHTA and FQGTGA. After removal of 5 bases from V and 7 bases from J, the junction contained 3 bases not matched to a gene. This CDR3 has 13 amino acids. This CDR3 is CASSDRGGNEQFF. In DNA, the CDR3 is TGTGCCAGCAGCGACAGGGGGGGTAATGAGCAGTTCTTC.

This clonotype was found a few times. The chain employs TRBV7-8 and TRBJ2-5; D may be TRBD1 (7 bases). Germline CDR1 reads SGHVS; CDR2 reads FQNEAQ. Trimming took 1 base from V and 2 from J, leaving 17 bases between them. The CDR3 extends over 17 amino acids. CDR3 bases: TGTGCCAGCAGCTTAGTTTACAGGGGACTGACTCAAGAGACCCAGTACTTC. Amino acid sequence: CASSLVYRGLTQETQYF.

This clonotype was detected only a few times. This sequence joins TRBV5-1 and TRBJ1-2, with 7 bases that match TRBD1. Germline values: CDR1 SGHRS, CDR2 YFSETQ. The CDR3 length is 13 residues. V trimming: 5 bases; J trimming: 6 bases; junction bases outside the gene matches: 7. CDR3 residues: CASRPGTEDGYTF. In DNA form, the CDR3 reads TGCGCCAGCAGGCCCGGGACAGAGGATGGCTACACCTTC.

V gene TRBV5-1 combines with J gene TRBJ1-5; TRBD1 matches at 7 bases. The V and J ends lost 4 bases and 7 bases, in that order; junction bases with no gene match: 11. CDR1 and CDR2 from the germline V gene are SGHRS and YFSETQ. CDR3 length: 15 amino acids. Here the CDR3 DNA reads TGCGCCAGCAGCCCTGGGGGACAGATCAGCCAGCCCCAGCATTTT. This sequence encodes CASSPGGQISQPQHF.

This clonotype has a handful of counts. The chain employs TRBV20-1 and TRBJ2-1; 10 bases are shared with TRBD2. Germline CDR1 is DFQATT and CDR2 is SNEGSKA (reference sequence). The CDR3 totals 17 residues. With 1 base clipped from V and 7 bases from J, the junction kept 13 bases outside the gene matches. The CDR3 coding sequence is TGCAGTGCTAGAGTTCACAGCGGGGGGGCTTTTTATAATGAGCAGTTCTTC. Translated, it gives CSARVHSGGAFYNEQFF.

The chain joins TRBV7-9 to TRBJ1-1, with D tentatively TRBD1 (5 bases). This CDR3 is built from 14 residues. Trimming pared 1 base from V and 4 bases from J, leaving 10 bases between. CDR1 SEHNR and CDR2 FQNEAQ come from the germline V gene (reference sequence). The CDR3 region is CASSLEGELTEAFF. Written as DNA, the CDR3 is TGTGCCAGCAGCTTAGAAGGGGAACTCACTGAAGCTTTCTTT.

This clonotype was picked up a small number of times. The chain carries TRBV18 and TRBJ2-1; D tentatively fits TRBD1 or TRBD2 (5 bases each). V lost 3 bases, J lost 4 bases, and 7 bases lay in between. The CDR3 consists of 13 residues. Germline CDR1 is KGHSH and CDR2 is LQKENI. DNA of the CDR3: TGTGCCAGCTCACCGGGGGAATACAATGAGCAGTTCTTC. It is translated as CASSPGEYNEQFF. Complete variable domain (other parts from reference TRBV18 and TRBJ2-1): NAGVMQNPRHLVRRRGQEARLRCSPMKGHSHVYWYRQLPEEGLKFMVYLQKENIIDESGMPKERFSAEFPKEGPSILRIQQVVRGDSAAYFCASSPGEYNEQFFGPGTRLTVL.

The genes are TRBV12-3 or TRBV12-4 and TRBJ2-1; TRBD2 matches at 9 bases. J was trimmed by 8 bases and V by 0 bases; bases with no gene match: 8. The CDR3 spans 16 residues. The CDR3 spells CASSLAVSGGGYEQFF. CDR3 bases: TGTGCCAGCAGTTTAGCGGTTAGCGGGGGTGGGTATGAGCAGTTCTTC.

This chain links TRBV2 with TRBJ2-1; D remains ambiguous. Trimming took 5 bases from V and 12 from J, leaving 11 bases between them. CDR1 is SNHLY and CDR2 is FYNNEI in the germline V gene. The CDR3 consists of 11 residues. CDR3 DNA sequence: TGTGCCAGCAGTCCTCAGGTATCGCAGTTCTTC. It specifies CASSPQVSQFF.

This rearrangement joins TRBV28 to TRBJ2-5, with unresolved D. V was shortened by 6 bases and J by 6 bases, with 17 bases between the two germline ends. Germline loops: CDR1 MDHEN, CDR2 SYDVKM. The CDR3 runs to 14 residues. The CDR3 coding sequence is TGTGCCAGCAGCCGCGGCGGCCTTGAACAGACCCAGTACTTC. As protein: CASSRGGLEQTQYF.